The 2 T cell receptor beta chains given below trace back to one sample, sequenced in a study of neurological immune-mediated disorders. TCRdb re-called the 5' RACE reads through MiXCR, storing one row per CDR3 protein. The sample lists about 52,000 distinct CDR3 sequences, 3.6% occurring once. The sequenced material came from PBMCs. The receptor set was obtained from a man aged 25-45 years with multiple sclerosis.

In this sample, this clonotype turned up a few times. A much more abundant neighbour one base away suggests this may be a read error. This chain connects TRBV28 to TRBJ1-2; D remains ambiguous. The CDR3 totals 15 residues. V lost 6 bases to trimming and J lost 0 bases, with 14 bases between them. Germline CDR1 is MDHEN and CDR2 is SYDVKM. CDR3 region: CASSLGRTANYGYTF. The CDR3 region has the DNA TGTGCCAGCAGCCTCGGACGCACCGCTAACTATGGCTACACCTTC.

The chain couples TRBV30 to TRBJ1-1; 11 nucleotides align to TRBD1. CDR3 size: 12 residues. Per the germline V gene, CDR1 is GTSNPN and CDR2 is SVGIG (reference sequence). The CDR3 protein is CAGDRGSTEAFF. CDR3 DNA: TGTGCTGGGGACAGGGGGAGCACTGAAGCTTTCTTT.